The 8 T cell receptor beta chains in this list originate from one sample, sequenced in a study of T cells and Merkel cell carcinoma outcomes (dated by TCRdb to the early 2020s). Libraries were prepared through the immunoSEQ multiplex PCR assay. The table comes from immuneACCESS by way of TCRdb, which keeps in-frame sequences with V and J called. Part of the clones is missing from these tables; in studies checked, under half for an unresolved V gene and the rest for unknown reasons. The sample table shows 12,000 to 15,000 clones, and roughly 92% are seen once. The ten most abundant clones make up roughly 2% of the sample. The source material was tumor tissue from Merkel cell carcinoma. The receptor set was obtained from a human donor with Merkel cell carcinoma.

This clone was counted a few times. The same CDR3 is also encoded by other DNA sequences in this sample. This chain uses TRBV4-2 with TRBJ2-7; 8 bases fit TRBD1. Germline values: CDR1 LGHNA, CDR2 YNFKEQ. The CDR3 is made up of 16 amino acids. The junction had 10 bases not matched to a gene; V was cut back by 2 bases and J by 4 bases. This CDR3 reads CASSQRTGQGVYEQYF. CDR3 nucleotides: TGTGCCAGCAGCCAAAGGACTGGACAGGGCGTTTACGAGCAGTACTTC.

J is TRBJ1-5 and V is TRBV7-8; D unresolved. Germline CDR1 reads SGHVS; CDR2 reads FQNEAQ. V lost 5 bases and J lost 2, with 13 bases in between. The CDR3 runs 15 residues. This chain's CDR3 is CASSIREGGNQPQHF. CDR3 DNA sequence: TGTGCCAGCAGCATCCGGGAAGGAGGCAATCAGCCCCAGCATTTT.

This clone occurred once. J is TRBJ2-1 and V is TRBV28, with TRBD2 matching over 11 bases. This CDR3 is 17 amino acids long. V shed 4 bases and J 4 bases; nucleotides not matched to a gene: 9. CDR1 is MDHEN and CDR2 is SYDVKM in the germline V gene. The CDR3 protein is CASSSYSSGRPYNEQFF. DNA for the CDR3: TGTGCCAGCAGTTCCTACTCTAGCGGGAGGCCTTACAATGAGCAGTTCTTC. Complete variable domain (other parts from reference TRBV28 and TRBJ2-1): DVKVTQSSRYLVKRTGEKVFLECVQDMDHENMFWYRQDPGLGLRLIYFSYDVKMKEKGDIPEGYSVSREKKERFSLILESASTNQTSMYLCASSSYSSGRPYNEQFFGPGTRLTVL.

The rearrangement links TRBV5-6 to TRBJ1-5; D is unclear. The germline V and J ends were trimmed by 1 base and 4 bases, with 6 bases remaining between them. This CDR3 is built from 13 residues. Germline V lookup: CDR1 SGHDT, CDR2 YYEEEE. The CDR3 sequence is CASSLQWNQPQHF. In DNA, the CDR3 is TGTGCCAGCAGCTTGCAGTGGAATCAGCCCCAGCATTTT.

The table lists this clone with a count of one. V gene TRBV10-3 combines with J gene TRBJ1-3, with D possibly TRBD1 on 6 matching bases. Trimming removed 4 bases at V and 4 bases at J, with 14 bases between. The germline gives CDR1 ENHRY, CDR2 SYGVKD. The CDR3 totals 15 residues. This CDR3 is CAISGTVLGGNTIYF. The DNA for the CDR3 is TGTGCCATCAGTGGGACAGTCCTAGGGGGAAACACCATATATTTT.

V usage is TRBV5-1 and J usage is TRBJ1-5, with a weak D call TRBD1 (6 bases). The CDR3 extends over 15 amino acids. Trimming took off 0 bases at V and 6 bases at J, with 13 bases between the two ends. Germline lookup yields CDR1 SGHRS and CDR2 YFSETQ. In nucleotides, the CDR3 is TGCGCCAGCAGCTTGGTGCCAGGGGTAGGTCAGCCCCAGCATTTT. Translated: CASSLVPGVGQPQHF.

This rearrangement joins TRBV29-1 to TRBJ2-5; D not resolved. This CDR3 is 12 amino acids long. Germline lookup yields CDR1 SQVTM and CDR2 ANQGSEA. Trimming removed 5 bases at V and 0 bases at J, with 7 bases between. The CDR3 region has the DNA TGCAGCGTTTCTACGAACCAAGAGACCCAGTACTTC. Translation gives CSVSTNQETQYF.

This sequence joins TRBV2 and TRBJ2-5; unclear D gene. The germline V and J ends were trimmed by 4 bases and 5 bases, with 14 bases remaining between them. CDR1 is SNHLY and CDR2 is FYNNEI in the germline V gene. The CDR3 is 14 amino acids. The CDR3 DNA is TGTGCCAGCAGTGTTGGAGATCTACGGGAGACCCAGTACTTC. Translated, it gives CASSVGDLRETQYF.